The T cell receptor (beta chain) under discussion was sequenced for a study of T cell responses to AZD1222 COVID-19 vaccine. Assay: immunoSEQ multiplex PCR; the TCRdb copy retains only in-frame clones and omits some. The table records 110,000 or so clones, 88% of them present only once. Study results and limitations: Only a handful of AZD1222 recipients, roughly six in all, had baseline seropositivity. Among the donors, most were white British and more were female, and clonal diversity was possibly underestimated. Without day 14 samples, only post-peak T cell repertoires were studied.

Analyses pooled second doses at about 4 or about 12 weeks. The CDR3 runs 13 residues. Looked up from germline, CDR1 is SNHLY and CDR2 is FYNNEI. V was clipped by 6 bases and J by 2 bases, with 8 bases between them. This clone was seen only once. As yet, its antigen is unknown. V and J are TRBV2 and TRBJ2-1, with a possible D match to TRBD1 (5 bases). The source was peripheral blood, collected 28 days after the second AZD1222 dose. This receptor was identified in an adult who received the AZD1222 COVID-19 vaccine. Here the CDR3 reads CASRTATYNEQFF. The CDR3 coding sequence is TGTGCCAGCAGGACAGCTACCTACAATGAGCAGTTCTTC.